The rows below give T cell receptor beta chains drawn from one sample of a study of blood T cell repertoires in COVID-19. Profiled with immunoSEQ multiplex PCR; TCRdb holds only in-frame clones, not every one. There are approximately 100,000 clones in the sample; 71% occur only once, and 0.8% to 1% lies in the top ten. Specimen: peripheral blood. The receptors were sampled from a human donor with acute or convalescent COVID-19. The donor label of this sample is uncertain. CDR3s include the opening cysteine and the closing phenylalanine or tryptophan. A D gene is named only where the DNA matches it firmly. Size is stated for part of the rows, as once, few or many counts, or as a class when the clone is expanded.

V gene: TRBV24-1; D gene: .; J gene: TRBJ2-5; clone size: .; CDR3 protein: CATSDPGVGKETQYF; CDR3 DNA: TGTGCCACCAGTGACCCAGGGGTAGGGAAAGAGACCCAGTACTTC
V gene: TRBV9; D gene: TRBD1; J gene: TRBJ2-3; clone size: once; CDR3 protein: CASSFGTGSTDTQYF; CDR3 DNA: TGTGCCAGCAGCTTCGGGACAGGGAGCACAGATACGCAGTATTTT
V gene: TRBV21-1; D gene: .; J gene: TRBJ1-6; clone size: medium-sized; CDR3 protein: CASSVSSYNSPLHF; CDR3 DNA: TGTGCCAGCAGCGTCAGCTCCTATAATTCACCCCTCCACTTT
V gene: TRBV6-6; D gene: TRBD2; J gene: TRBJ2-3; clone size: .; CDR3 protein: CASRSSGGDTQYF; CDR3 DNA: TGTGCCAGCAGGAGCAGCGGGGGTGATACGCAGTATTTT
V gene: TRBV28; D gene: .; J gene: TRBJ1-5; clone size: .; CDR3 protein: CASQRGGGNQPQHF; CDR3 DNA: TGTGCCAGCCAGAGGGGCGGGGGAAACCAGCCCCAGCATTTT
V gene: TRBV5-1; D gene: TRBD1; J gene: TRBJ1-2; clone size: .; CDR3 protein: CASSSRTGGSSWYTF; CDR3 DNA: TGCGCCAGCAGCTCGAGGACAGGCGGCTCTTCGTGGTACACCTTC
V gene: TRBV5-1; D gene: .; J gene: TRBJ1-1; clone size: .; CDR3 protein: CASSLAGGGPNTEAFF; CDR3 DNA: TGCGCCAGCAGCTTGGCCGGCGGGGGGCCGAACACTGAAGCTTTCTTT
V gene: TRBV6-5; D gene: TRBD1; J gene: TRBJ1-5; clone size: few; CDR3 protein: CASSTGTGYQPQHF; CDR3 DNA: TGTGCCAGCAGCACCGGGACAGGTTATCAGCCCCAGCATTTT
V gene: TRBV5-1; D gene: TRBD1; J gene: TRBJ1-2; clone size: .; CDR3 protein: CASSPAGGGHGYTF; CDR3 DNA: TGCGCCAGCAGCCCCGCGGGAGGGGGCCATGGCTACACCTTC
V gene: TRBV7-8; D gene: .; J gene: TRBJ2-2; clone size: .; CDR3 protein: CASSLKGAASPGELFF; CDR3 DNA: TGTGCCAGCAGCTTAAAAGGGGCTGCCTCCCCCGGGGAGCTGTTTTTT
V gene: TRBV28; D gene: TRBD2; J gene: TRBJ2-5; clone size: .; CDR3 protein: CASSFLVSSGGTQYF; CDR3 DNA: TGTGCCAGCAGTTTTCTCGTCTCCAGCGGGGGGACCCAGTACTTC
V gene: TRBV27; D gene: TRBD1; J gene: TRBJ1-4; clone size: .; CDR3 protein: CASSLFGDSHEKLFF; CDR3 DNA: TGTGCCAGCAGTTTATTTGGGGACAGCCATGAAAAACTGTTTTTT
V gene: TRBV5-1; D gene: TRBD2; J gene: TRBJ2-1; clone size: .; CDR3 protein: CASSFGSGGGDEQFF; CDR3 DNA: TGCGCCAGCAGTTTTGGCAGCGGGGGAGGGGATGAGCAGTTCTTC
V gene: TRBV27; D gene: .; J gene: TRBJ1-1; clone size: .; CDR3 protein: CASSSYLGNTEAFF; CDR3 DNA: TGTGCCAGCAGTTCCTACCTTGGGAACACTGAAGCTTTCTTT
V gene: TRBV30; D gene: .; J gene: TRBJ2-2; clone size: many; CDR3 protein: CAWSVPLPGHRTGELFF; CDR3 DNA: TGTGCCTGGAGTGTTCCCTTGCCGGGACATCGCACCGGGGAGCTGTTTTTT
V gene: TRBV5-6; D gene: TRBD1; J gene: TRBJ1-2; clone size: .; CDR3 protein: CASSLIRDRGDYGYTF; CDR3 DNA: TGTGCCAGCAGCTTAATACGGGACAGGGGAGACTATGGCTACACCTTC
V gene: TRBV10-2; D gene: TRBD2; J gene: TRBJ2-5; clone size: .; CDR3 protein: CASSESGGGGSSTPQETQYF; CDR3 DNA: TGCGCCAGCAGTGAGTCGGGGGGCGGGGGGTCCTCTACCCCCCAAGAGACCCAGTACTTC
V gene: TRBV19; D gene: TRBD1; J gene: TRBJ1-1; clone size: once; CDR3 protein: CASRAPGQMNTEAFF; CDR3 DNA: TGTGCCAGTAGGGCCCCGGGACAGATGAACACTGAAGCTTTCTTT
V gene: TRBV19; D gene: .; J gene: TRBJ1-2; clone size: .; CDR3 protein: CASRTGEGNYGYTF; CDR3 DNA: TGTGCCAGTAGGACGGGGGAGGGAAACTATGGCTACACCTTC
V gene: TRBV10-3; D gene: .; J gene: TRBJ2-5; clone size: .; CDR3 protein: CATLRDTSGTQYF; CDR3 DNA: TGTGCCACCCTCCGGGACACCTCGGGGACCCAGTACTTC
V gene: TRBV28; D gene: .; J gene: TRBJ1-5; clone size: .; CDR3 protein: CASRGGYQPQHF; CDR3 DNA: TGTGCCAGCAGGGGCGGGTATCAGCCCCAGCATTTT
V gene: TRBV12-3/TRBV12-4; D gene: TRBD1; J gene: TRBJ2-7; clone size: .; CDR3 protein: CASSLGTVEQYF; CDR3 DNA: TGTGCCAGCAGTTTGGGGACAGTCGAGCAGTACTTC
V gene: TRBV19; D gene: .; J gene: TRBJ1-2; clone size: .; CDR3 protein: CASTPRDWRHGYTF; CDR3 DNA: TGTGCCAGTACCCCCCGGGACTGGAGACATGGCTACACCTTC
V gene: TRBV6-5; D gene: TRBD1; J gene: TRBJ1-5; clone size: once; CDR3 protein: CASRRTGDQPQHF; CDR3 DNA: TGTGCCAGCAGGAGGACAGGGGATCAGCCCCAGCATTTT
V gene: TRBV28; D gene: TRBD1; J gene: TRBJ1-2; clone size: few; CDR3 protein: CASSTLQGSRGGYTF; CDR3 DNA: TGTGCCAGCAGTACACTACAGGGGTCCCGAGGTGGCTACACCTTC
V gene: TRBV27; D gene: .; J gene: TRBJ2-7; clone size: .; CDR3 protein: CASSPDRRYSYEQYF; CDR3 DNA: TGTGCCAGCAGTCCCGACAGGCGATACTCCTACGAGCAGTACTTC
V gene: TRBV19; D gene: TRBD1; J gene: TRBJ2-6; clone size: once; CDR3 protein: CARGTGTGANVLTF; CDR3 DNA: TGTGCCAGGGGGACAGGGACTGGGGCCAACGTCCTGACTTTC
V gene: TRBV11-2; D gene: TRBD1; J gene: TRBJ1-5; clone size: few; CDR3 protein: CASSPGQGSNQPQHF; CDR3 DNA: TGTGCCAGCAGCCCCGGACAGGGGAGTAATCAGCCCCAGCATTTT
V gene: TRBV19; D gene: TRBD1; J gene: TRBJ1-2; clone size: .; CDR3 protein: CASSAGTGGFGYTF; CDR3 DNA: TGTGCCAGTAGTGCCGGGACAGGGGGTTTCGGCTACACCTTC
V gene: TRBV27; D gene: TRBD1; J gene: TRBJ2-2; clone size: once; CDR3 protein: CASGIQGASGELFF; CDR3 DNA: TGTGCCAGCGGAATACAGGGGGCAAGCGGGGAGCTGTTTTTT
V gene: TRBV2; D gene: .; J gene: TRBJ1-6; clone size: .; CDR3 protein: CASSARGSSYNSPLHF; CDR3 DNA: TGTGCCAGCAGTGCTCGAGGGAGCTCCTATAATTCACCCCTCCACTTT
V gene: TRBV29-1; D gene: TRBD1; J gene: TRBJ2-5; clone size: .; CDR3 protein: CSVGKGTGLKTQYF; CDR3 DNA: TGCAGCGTTGGTAAGGGGACAGGGCTCAAGACCCAGTACTTC
V gene: TRBV11-3; D gene: TRBD2; J gene: TRBJ2-1; clone size: .; CDR3 protein: CASSGGGSYNEQFF; CDR3 DNA: TGTGCCAGCAGTGGGGGGGGCTCCTACAATGAGCAGTTCTTC
V gene: TRBV30; D gene: .; J gene: TRBJ1-2; clone size: .; CDR3 protein: CAPTGLYGYTF; CDR3 DNA: TGTGCCCCCACAGGCCTATATGGCTACACCTTC
V gene: TRBV3-1/TRBV3-2; D gene: .; J gene: TRBJ2-2; clone size: .; CDR3 protein: CASSQVRGTGELFF; CDR3 DNA: TGTGCCAGCAGCCAAGTCAGGGGAACCGGGGAGCTGTTTTTT
V gene: TRBV2; D gene: .; J gene: TRBJ2-1; clone size: .; CDR3 protein: CASSVLRGVNNEQFF; CDR3 DNA: TGTGCCAGCAGCGTCCTTCGGGGAGTGAACAATGAGCAGTTCTTC
V gene: TRBV13; D gene: .; J gene: TRBJ2-5; clone size: .; CDR3 protein: CASSFRQGGETQYF; CDR3 DNA: TGTGCCAGCAGCTTCAGGCAGGGAGGAGAGACCCAGTACTTC
V gene: TRBV3-1/TRBV3-2; D gene: TRBD1; J gene: TRBJ1-1; clone size: few; CDR3 protein: CASSQAKTGVGTEAFF; CDR3 DNA: TGTGCCAGCAGCCAAGCCAAGACAGGGGTGGGGACTGAAGCTTTCTTT
V gene: TRBV18; D gene: TRBD2; J gene: TRBJ2-2; clone size: .; CDR3 protein: CASSLHASGNPRGELFF; CDR3 DNA: TGTGCCAGCTCCCTACATGCTAGCGGGAACCCACGCGGGGAGCTGTTTTTT
V gene: TRBV27; D gene: TRBD1; J gene: TRBJ1-1; clone size: .; CDR3 protein: CASSPGTGTLGAFF; CDR3 DNA: TGTGCCAGCAGTCCCGGGACAGGGACCCTTGGAGCTTTCTTT
V gene: TRBV5-1; D gene: TRBD1; J gene: TRBJ1-1; clone size: many; CDR3 protein: CASSLEGARAFF; CDR3 DNA: TGCGCCAGCAGTCTGGAGGGGGCAAGAGCTTTCTTT
V gene: TRBV21-1; D gene: .; J gene: TRBJ1-1; clone size: .; CDR3 protein: CASSTFGTGEDTEAFF; CDR3 DNA: TGTGCCAGCAGCACTTTTGGGACAGGGGAAGACACTGAAGCTTTCTTT